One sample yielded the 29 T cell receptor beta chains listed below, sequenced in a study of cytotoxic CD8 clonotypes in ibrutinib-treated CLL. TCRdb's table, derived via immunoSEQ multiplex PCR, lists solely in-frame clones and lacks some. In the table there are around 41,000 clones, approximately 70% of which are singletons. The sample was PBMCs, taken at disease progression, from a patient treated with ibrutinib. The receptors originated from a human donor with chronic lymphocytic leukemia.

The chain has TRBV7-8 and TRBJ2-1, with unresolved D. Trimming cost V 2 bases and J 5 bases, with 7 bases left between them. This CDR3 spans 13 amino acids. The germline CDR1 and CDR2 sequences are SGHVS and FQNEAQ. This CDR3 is CASSLQAHNEQFF. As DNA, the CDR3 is TGTGCCAGCAGCTTACAGGCCCACAATGAGCAGTTCTTC.

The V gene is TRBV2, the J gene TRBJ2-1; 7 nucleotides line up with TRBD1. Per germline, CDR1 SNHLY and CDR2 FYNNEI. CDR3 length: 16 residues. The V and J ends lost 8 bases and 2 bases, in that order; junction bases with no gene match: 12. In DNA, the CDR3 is TGTGCCAGCCCCCCCGTCTGGGACAGAGCCTACAATGAGCAGTTCTTC. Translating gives CASPPVWDRAYNEQFF.

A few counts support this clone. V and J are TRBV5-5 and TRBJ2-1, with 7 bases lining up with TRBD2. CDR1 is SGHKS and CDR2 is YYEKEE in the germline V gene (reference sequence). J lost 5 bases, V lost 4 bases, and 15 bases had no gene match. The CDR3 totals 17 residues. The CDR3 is CASSTLTSARSHNEQFF. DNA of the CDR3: TGTGCCAGCAGCACCCTAACTAGCGCCAGGTCCCACAATGAGCAGTTCTTC.

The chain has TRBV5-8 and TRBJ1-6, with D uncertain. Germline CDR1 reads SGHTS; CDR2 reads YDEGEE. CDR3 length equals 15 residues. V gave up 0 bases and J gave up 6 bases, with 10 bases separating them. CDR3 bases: TGTGCCAGCAGCTTGGGTTACGTTTCTAATTCACCCCTCCACTTT. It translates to CASSLGYVSNSPLHF.

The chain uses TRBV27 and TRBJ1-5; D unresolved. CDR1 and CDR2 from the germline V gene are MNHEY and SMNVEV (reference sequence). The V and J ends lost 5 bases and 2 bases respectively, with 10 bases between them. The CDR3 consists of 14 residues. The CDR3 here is CASSPTHGNQPQHF. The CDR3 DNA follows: TGTGCCAGCAGTCCAACCCACGGCAATCAGCCCCAGCATTTT.

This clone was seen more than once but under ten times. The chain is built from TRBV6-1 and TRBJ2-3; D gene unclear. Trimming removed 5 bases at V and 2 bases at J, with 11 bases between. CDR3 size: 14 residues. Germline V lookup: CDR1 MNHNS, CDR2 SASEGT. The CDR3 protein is CASSPPGDTDTQYF. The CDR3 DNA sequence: TGTGCCAGCAGTCCCCCTGGCGACACAGATACGCAGTATTTT.

In DNA form, the CDR3 reads TGTGCCAGCAGTCCGGGGGGATACGAGCAGTACTTC. It is translated as CASSPGGYEQYF. The chain employs TRBV2 and TRBJ2-7; 7 bases agree with TRBD2. The length of the CDR3 is 12 residues. Germline V gives CDR1 SNHLY, CDR2 FYNNEI. The V and J ends lost 5 bases and 4 bases, in that order; junction bases with no gene match: 2.

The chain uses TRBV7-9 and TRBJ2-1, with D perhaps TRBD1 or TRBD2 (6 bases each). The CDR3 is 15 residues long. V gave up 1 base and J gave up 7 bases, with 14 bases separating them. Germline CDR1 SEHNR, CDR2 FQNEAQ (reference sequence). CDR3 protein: CASSLVQGLGNEQFF. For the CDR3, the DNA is TGTGCCAGCAGCTTAGTACAGGGACTGGGAAATGAGCAGTTCTTC.

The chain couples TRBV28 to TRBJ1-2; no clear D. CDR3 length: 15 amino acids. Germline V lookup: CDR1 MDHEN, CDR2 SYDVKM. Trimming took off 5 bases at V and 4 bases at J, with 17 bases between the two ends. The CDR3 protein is CASSARLAPLYGYTF. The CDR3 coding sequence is TGTGCCAGCAGTGCCCGCTTAGCGCCCCTCTATGGCTACACCTTC.

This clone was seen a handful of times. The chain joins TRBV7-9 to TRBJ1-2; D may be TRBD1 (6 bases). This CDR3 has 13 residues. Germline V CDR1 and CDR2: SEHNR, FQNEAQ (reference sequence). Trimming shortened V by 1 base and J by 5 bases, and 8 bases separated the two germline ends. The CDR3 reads CASSLEGQYGYTF. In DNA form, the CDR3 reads TGTGCCAGCAGCTTAGAAGGACAGTATGGCTACACCTTC.

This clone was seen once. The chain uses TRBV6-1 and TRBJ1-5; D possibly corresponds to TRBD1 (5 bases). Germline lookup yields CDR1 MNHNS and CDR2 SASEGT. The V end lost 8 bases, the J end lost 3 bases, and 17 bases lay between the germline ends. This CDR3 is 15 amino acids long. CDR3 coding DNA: TGTGCCAGCCACCAGGGCGCGGATCCCAATCAGCCCCAGCATTTT. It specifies CASHQGADPNQPQHF.

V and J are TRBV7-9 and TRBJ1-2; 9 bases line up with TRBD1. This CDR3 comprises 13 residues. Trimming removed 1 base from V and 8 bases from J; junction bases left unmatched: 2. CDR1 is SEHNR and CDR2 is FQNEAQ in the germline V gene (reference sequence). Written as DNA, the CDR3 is TGTGCCAGCAGCTTAGAAGGGACAGGGGGCTACACCTTC. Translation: CASSLEGTGGYTF.

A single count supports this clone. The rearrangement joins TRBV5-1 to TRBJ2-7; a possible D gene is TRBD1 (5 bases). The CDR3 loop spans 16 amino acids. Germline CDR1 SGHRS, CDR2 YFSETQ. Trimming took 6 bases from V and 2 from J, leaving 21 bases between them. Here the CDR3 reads CASTKGPRTEAYEQYF. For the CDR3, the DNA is TGCGCCAGCACCAAGGGGCCCCGGACGGAAGCCTACGAGCAGTACTTC.

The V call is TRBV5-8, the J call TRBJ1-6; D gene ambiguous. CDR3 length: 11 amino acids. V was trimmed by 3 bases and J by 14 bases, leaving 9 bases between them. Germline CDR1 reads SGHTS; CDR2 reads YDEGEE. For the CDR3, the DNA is TGTGCCAGCAGCTCTCGGGAAACCCTCCACTTT. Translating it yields CASSSRETLHF.

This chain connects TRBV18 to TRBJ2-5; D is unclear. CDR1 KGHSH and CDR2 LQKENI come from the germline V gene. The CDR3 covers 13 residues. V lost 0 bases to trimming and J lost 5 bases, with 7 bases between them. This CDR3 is CASSPPNEETQYF. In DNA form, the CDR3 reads TGTGCCAGCTCACCACCTAATGAGGAGACCCAGTACTTC.

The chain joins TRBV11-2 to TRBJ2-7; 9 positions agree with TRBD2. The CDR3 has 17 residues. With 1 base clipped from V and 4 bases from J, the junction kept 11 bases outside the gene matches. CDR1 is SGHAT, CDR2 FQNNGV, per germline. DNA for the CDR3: TGTGCCAGCAGCTTAGGGACCACCGGGACTAGCCAGTACGAGCAGTACTTC. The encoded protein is CASSLGTTGTSQYEQYF. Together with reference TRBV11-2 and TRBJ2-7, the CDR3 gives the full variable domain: EAGVAQSPRYKIIEKRQSVAFWCNPISGHATLYWYQQILGQGPKLLIQFQNNGVVDDSQLPKDRFSAERLKGVDSTLKIQPAKLEDSAVYLCASSLGTTGTSQYEQYFGPGTRLTVT.

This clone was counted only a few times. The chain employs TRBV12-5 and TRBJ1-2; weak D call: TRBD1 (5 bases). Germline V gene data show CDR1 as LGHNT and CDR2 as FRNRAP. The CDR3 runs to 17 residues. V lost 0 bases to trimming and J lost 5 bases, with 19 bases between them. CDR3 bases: TGTGCTAGTGGTTTGGTCGTCGGGTCTGGGGGTGGTTATGGCTACACCTTC. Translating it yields CASGLVVGSGGGYGYTF. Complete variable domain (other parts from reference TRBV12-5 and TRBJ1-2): DARVTQTPRHKVTEMGQEVTMRCQPILGHNTVFWYRQTMMQGLELLAYFRNRAPLDDSGMPKDRFSAEMPDATLATLKIQPSEPRDSAVYFCASGLVVGSGGGYGYTFGSGTRLTVV.

CDR3 DNA sequence: TGTGCCAGCAGCCGGGACGTGACCGGGGAGCTGTTTTTT. Translation: CASSRDVTGELFF. The chain employs TRBV7-3 and TRBJ2-2, with D possibly being TRBD1 or TRBD2 (5 bases each). V lost 5 bases to trimming and J lost 5 bases, with 9 bases between them. Germline V gene data show CDR1 as SGHTA and CDR2 as FQGTGA. This CDR3 region has 13 residues.

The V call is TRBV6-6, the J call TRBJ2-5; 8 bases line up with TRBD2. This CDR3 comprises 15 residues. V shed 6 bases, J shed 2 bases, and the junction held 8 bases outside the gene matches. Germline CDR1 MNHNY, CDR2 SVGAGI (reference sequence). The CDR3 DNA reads TGTGCCAGCAGCCAACCGGGACTAGTACAAGAGACCCAGTACTTC. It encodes CASSQPGLVQETQYF.

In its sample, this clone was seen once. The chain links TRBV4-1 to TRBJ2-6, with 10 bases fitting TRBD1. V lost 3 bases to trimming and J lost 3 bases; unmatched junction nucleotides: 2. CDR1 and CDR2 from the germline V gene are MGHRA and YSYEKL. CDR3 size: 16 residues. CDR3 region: CASSQGQGYGANVLTF. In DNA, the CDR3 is TGCGCCAGCAGCCAGGGACAGGGGTATGGGGCCAACGTCCTGACTTTC.

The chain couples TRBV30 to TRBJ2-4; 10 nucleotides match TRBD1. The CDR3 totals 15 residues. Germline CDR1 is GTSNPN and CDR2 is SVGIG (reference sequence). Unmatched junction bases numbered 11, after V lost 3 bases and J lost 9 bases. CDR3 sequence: CAWSRGTGEAGIQYF. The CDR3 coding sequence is TGTGCCTGGAGCAGAGGGACAGGGGAGGCGGGCATTCAGTACTTC.

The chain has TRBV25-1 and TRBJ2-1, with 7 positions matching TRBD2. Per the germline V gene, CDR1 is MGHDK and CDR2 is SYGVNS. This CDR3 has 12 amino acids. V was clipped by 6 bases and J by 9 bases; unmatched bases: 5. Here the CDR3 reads CASSGEGSEQFF. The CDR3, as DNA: TGTGCCAGCAGCGGGGAGGGCAGTGAGCAGTTCTTC.

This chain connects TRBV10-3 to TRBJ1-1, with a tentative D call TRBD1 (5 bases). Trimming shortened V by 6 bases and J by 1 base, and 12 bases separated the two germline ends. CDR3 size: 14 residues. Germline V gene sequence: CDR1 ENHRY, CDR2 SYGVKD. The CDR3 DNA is TGTGCCATCAGCACCGGGACTGAGAACACTGAAGCTTTCTTT. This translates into CAISTGTENTEAFF.

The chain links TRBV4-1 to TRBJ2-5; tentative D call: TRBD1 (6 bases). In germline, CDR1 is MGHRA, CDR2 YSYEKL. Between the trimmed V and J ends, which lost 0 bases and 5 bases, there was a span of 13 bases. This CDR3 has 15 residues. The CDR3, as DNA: TGCGCCAGCAGCCAAGAAGGGGCAGGGGATGAGACCCAGTACTTC. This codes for CASSQEGAGDETQYF.

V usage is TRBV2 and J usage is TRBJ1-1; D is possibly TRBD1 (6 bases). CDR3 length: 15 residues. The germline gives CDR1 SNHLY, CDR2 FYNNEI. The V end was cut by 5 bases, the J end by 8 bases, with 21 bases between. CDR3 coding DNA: TGTGCCAGCAGTTCGGGAGTCGGCCTTACAGGGGAAGCTTTCTTT. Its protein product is CASSSGVGLTGEAFF.

DNA of the CDR3: TGTGCCAGCAGCTCGTCCGGCCGCTTGGGCGAGACCCAGTACTTC. This codes for CASSSSGRLGETQYF. The genes are TRBV5-4 and TRBJ2-5; D call uncertain. The CDR3 has 15 amino acids. Trimming removed 3 bases from V and 5 bases from J, with 17 bases in between. CDR1 is SGHNT, CDR2 YYREEE, per germline (reference sequence).

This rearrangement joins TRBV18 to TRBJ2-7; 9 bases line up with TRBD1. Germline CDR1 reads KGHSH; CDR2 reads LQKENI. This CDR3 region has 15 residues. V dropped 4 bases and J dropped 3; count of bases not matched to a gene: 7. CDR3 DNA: TGTGCCAGCTCACTCCCGGGACAGGGACTCTACGAGCAGTACTTC. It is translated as CASSLPGQGLYEQYF. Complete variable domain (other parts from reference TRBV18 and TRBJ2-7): NAGVMQNPRHLVRRRGQEARLRCSPMKGHSHVYWYRQLPEEGLKFMVYLQKENIIDESGMPKERFSAEFPKEGPSILRIQQVVRGDSAAYFCASSLPGQGLYEQYFGPGTRLTVT.

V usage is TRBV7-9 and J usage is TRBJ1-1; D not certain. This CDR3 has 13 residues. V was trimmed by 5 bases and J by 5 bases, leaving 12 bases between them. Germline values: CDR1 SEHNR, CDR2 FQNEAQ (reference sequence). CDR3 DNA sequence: TGTGCCAGCAGCCAGGACTGGGAGACTGAAGCTTTCTTT. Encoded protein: CASSQDWETEAFF.

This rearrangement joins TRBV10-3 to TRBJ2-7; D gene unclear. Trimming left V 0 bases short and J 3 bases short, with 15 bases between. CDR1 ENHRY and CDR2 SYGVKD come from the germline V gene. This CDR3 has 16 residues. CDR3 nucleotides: TGTGCCATCAGTGAGTCAAGGCAGGCCCGAATCTACGAGCAGTACTTC. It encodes CAISESRQARIYEQYF.